The 32 T cell receptor beta chains below were found in one sample sequenced in a study of blood T cells in healthy people across ages. A second PCR, run for roughly 7 to 11 cycles, used a sample-barcoded 5' primer plus a J-beta primer mix. TCRdb ran MiXCR on the 5' RACE reads and lists one entry per CDR3 protein. The sample carries approximately 800,000 distinct CDR3 sequences, roughly 50% recorded once. Source material: blood. The receptors originated from a man at least 80 years old in good health.

The V gene is TRBV7-2, the J gene TRBJ1-5, with 9 positions matching TRBD1. Germline CDR1 is SGHTA and CDR2 is FQGNSA. The CDR3 runs to 15 residues. Trimming at V came to 5 bases and at J to 6 bases, leaving 8 bases not matched to a gene. The CDR3 DNA reads as TGTGCCAGCAGCGAGGGACAGGGTTCCAGTCAGCCCCAGCATTTT. This translates into CASSEGQGSSQPQHF.

The sample holds a few counts of this clonotype. The chain links TRBV6-5 to TRBJ2-1, with 12 positions matching TRBD2. Looked up from germline, CDR1 is MNHEY and CDR2 is SVGAGI. The CDR3 totals 17 residues. Trimming cost V 2 bases and J 7 bases; bases outside gene matches: 9. The CDR3 sequence is CASSYRLAGAGGNEQFF. The DNA of the CDR3 is TGTGCCAGCAGTTACAGACTAGCGGGAGCTGGTGGGAATGAGCAGTTCTTC.

The chain carries TRBV29-1 and TRBJ2-1; weak D call: TRBD2 (6 bases). The tail of the sequence fits TRBJ2-7 better, so the J call may be wrong. CDR1 is SQVTM and CDR2 is ANQGSEA in the germline V gene. CDR3 length equals 14 residues. The CDR3 spells CSVNGRRVDNEQYF. In DNA, the CDR3 is TGCAGCGTAAACGGGAGAAGAGTTGACAATGAGCAGTACTTC.

The rearrangement links TRBV10-3 to TRBJ2-5; 8 bases map to TRBD1. The ends lost 7 bases at V and 5 bases at J; junction bases unmatched: 3. Germline-derived CDR1 and CDR2 are ENHRY and SYGVKD. The CDR3 covers 12 residues. The chain's CDR3 is CAIKDREETQYF. The CDR3 bases are TGTGCCATCAAGGACAGGGAGGAGACCCAGTACTTC.

The rearrangement joins TRBV18 to TRBJ2-7; the match to TRBD2 covers 13 bases. Germline trimming cut 3 bases from V and 9 bases from J; bases unmatched to any gene: 5. The germline CDR1 and CDR2 sequences are KGHSH and LQKENI. This CDR3 is built from 14 residues. The CDR3, as DNA: TGTGCCAGCTCACCTGGACTAGCGGGAGAGATGCAGTACTTC. Protein sequence: CASSPGLAGEMQYF.

This clonotype was seen a handful of times. The gene calls are TRBV3-1 and TRBJ2-5; 10 positions agree with TRBD2. The CDR3 contains 15 residues. J gave up 5 bases and V 4 bases, and 7 bases lay outside the gene matches. Germline loops: CDR1 LGHDT, CDR2 YNNKEL (reference sequence). CDR3 amino acids: CASSPSTSGMETQYF. CDR3 DNA: TGTGCCAGCAGCCCATCAACTAGCGGGATGGAGACCCAGTACTTC.

The sample holds one count of this clonotype. The germline gene is not matched at one end of the junction; a read error may be the cause. The V and J genes are TRBV12-3 or TRBV12-4 and TRBJ2-4; 8 bases fit TRBD2. This CDR3 contains 18 residues. Here the CDR3 DNA reads TGTGCCAGCAGTTCTAGGACGAGCGGGAGTAACCCCAAAAACAGTCAGTACTTC. Encoded protein: CASSSRTSGSNPKNSQYF.

The chain joins TRBV5-4 to TRBJ1-4; possible D gene TRBD1, 6 bases. CDR1 and CDR2 from the germline V gene are SGHNT and YYREEE (reference sequence). The CDR3 runs 14 residues. Trimming took 3 bases from V and 7 from J, leaving 13 bases between them. The CDR3 DNA reads as TGTGCCAGCAGCTACCGGGACAACGGTGAAAAACTGTTTTTT. Protein sequence: CASSYRDNGEKLFF. Looking up the rest from reference TRBV5-4 and TRBJ1-4 gives the full variable domain: ETGVTQSPTHLIKTRGQQVTLRCSSQSGHNTVSWYQQALGQGPQFIFQYYREEENGRGNFPPRFSGLQFPNYSSELNVNALELDDSALYLCASSYRDNGEKLFFGSGTQLSVL.

This clonotype has more than one count but fewer than ten. The chain uses TRBV3-1 and TRBJ2-1; no clear D. CDR1 is LGHDT, CDR2 YNNKEL, per germline (reference sequence). This CDR3 region has 16 residues. Trimming stripped 0 bases from V and 0 bases from J, with 9 bases between. DNA of the CDR3: TGTGCCAGCAGCCAAGAAGACCCGAGCTCCTACAATGAGCAGTTCTTC. Its protein product is CASSQEDPSSYNEQFF.

This clonotype was seen a handful of times. The chain links TRBV7-2 to TRBJ2-3; D is undetermined. CDR1 is SGHTA and CDR2 is FQGNSA in the germline V gene. The CDR3 length is 15 residues. Trimming removed 2 bases from V and 3 bases from J, with 12 bases in between. For the CDR3, the DNA is TGTGCCAGCAGCTTATTGTCTGGATTAACAGATACGCAGTATTTT. Translating gives CASSLLSGLTDTQYF.

The gene calls are TRBV10-2 and TRBJ2-7, with a tentative D call TRBD1 (6 bases). Per germline, CDR1 WSHSY and CDR2 SAAADI. V dropped 6 bases and J dropped 5 bases, with 17 bases sitting between them. The CDR3 has 14 amino acids. The DNA for the CDR3 is TGCGCCAGCAGCGTACAGGGTGGGAGCAACGAGCAGTACTTC. Translated, it gives CASSVQGGSNEQYF.

This clonotype was recorded a few times. The V and J genes are TRBV7-2 and TRBJ2-1; D is perhaps TRBD2 (5 bases). The ends were cut back, 4 bases at V and 3 bases at J, with 10 bases in the middle. CDR3 size: 14 residues. In germline, CDR1 is SGHTA, CDR2 FQGNSA. Here the CDR3 reads CASSSRGGYNEQFF. The CDR3 nucleotides read TGTGCCAGCAGCTCCCGTGGAGGCTACAATGAGCAGTTCTTC.

The V gene is TRBV10-3, the J gene TRBJ2-5; 13 bases align to TRBD2. The J call is in doubt because the DNA end fits TRBJ2-7 better. The CDR3 has 15 residues. Germline assignment: CDR1 ENHRY and CDR2 SYGVKD. The CDR3 sequence: CAISELGLAGNEQYF. DNA of the CDR3: TGTGCCATCAGTGAGTTGGGACTAGCGGGAAACGAGCAGTACTTC.

The chain recombines TRBV13 with TRBJ2-1, with D possibly called TRBD1 or TRBD2 (5 bases each). V dropped 5 bases and J dropped 2 bases, with 13 bases sitting between them. Germline V gene lookup returns CDR1 PRHDT and CDR2 FYEKMQ (reference sequence). CDR3 length: 15 residues. CDR3 sequence (DNA): TGTGCCAGCAGCCCCACATTGGGACCCTACAATGAGCAGTTCTTC. It translates to CASSPTLGPYNEQFF.

CDR3 loop: CASSSRGSGANVLTF. CDR3 coding DNA: TGTGCCAGCAGTTCTAGGGGATCTGGGGCCAACGTCCTGACTTTC. This sequence joins TRBV12-3 or TRBV12-4 and TRBJ2-6; possible D gene TRBD1, 5 bases. This CDR3 contains 15 residues. V was trimmed by 4 bases and J by 1 base, leaving 8 bases between them.

This clonotype was detected a few times. The J gene is TRBJ2-3, the V gene TRBV27, with 8 nucleotides matching TRBD2. CDR1 is MNHEY, CDR2 SMNVEV, per germline (reference sequence). The ends lost 2 bases at V and 3 bases at J; junction bases unmatched: 7. The CDR3 is 16 residues long. The CDR3 sequence is CASSLSGTSGTDTQYF. CDR3 nucleotide sequence: TGTGCCAGCAGTTTAAGTGGGACTAGTGGAACAGATACGCAGTATTTT.

As concerns this clonotype: Since a much larger clone is just one base distant, this may be a read error. The CDR3 sequence: CNAWSGSKGYAYF. CDR3 bases: TGCAACGCATGGAGCGGGAGTAAGGGATACGCGTATTTT. The chain uses TRBV29-1 and TRBJ2-3; TRBD2 agrees at 8 bases. Germline V lookup: CDR1 SQVTM, CDR2 ANQGSEA. The CDR3 runs to 13 residues.

The sample holds a few counts of this clonotype. In DNA, the CDR3 is TGTGCCAGCAGTGATCAGGCGGGACGGGGGAGCTACGAGCAGTACTTC. Its translation is CASSDQAGRGSYEQYF. The V gene is TRBV2, the J gene TRBJ2-7; the D gene is possibly TRBD2 (6 bases). This CDR3 contains 16 residues. Germline V CDR1 and CDR2: SNHLY, FYNNEI. Trimming took off 3 bases at V and 3 bases at J, with 18 bases between the two ends.

Points on this clonotype: A much larger clone differs from this one at a single base, so this may be a read error. The CDR3 protein is CASSNSAFMNEQYF. The CDR3 DNA sequence: TGTGCCAGCTCGAACTCGGCCTTCATGAATGAGCAGTACTTC. The chain is built from TRBV18 and TRBJ2-7; D ambiguous. The CDR3 contains 14 residues. V lost 6 bases, J lost 7 bases, and 19 bases lay in between. Germline V CDR1 and CDR2: KGHSH, LQKENI. Combining the CDR3 with reference TRBV18 and TRBJ2-7 gives the whole variable domain NAGVMQNPRHLVRRRGQEARLRCSPMKGHSHVYWYRQLPEEGLKFMVYLQKENIIDESGMPKERFSAEFPKEGPSILRIQQVVRGDSAAYFCASSNSAFMNEQYFGPGTRLTVT.

This sequence joins TRBV6-5 and TRBJ2-3; D may match TRBD1 or TRBD2 (5 bases each). CDR1 MNHEY and CDR2 SVGAGI come from the germline V gene. V was shortened by 6 bases and J by 14 bases, with 24 bases between the two germline ends. The CDR3 covers 14 residues. The CDR3 loop is CASSPGPGHRDAYF. CDR3 coding DNA: TGTGCCAGCAGCCCTGGCCCGGGGCACAGAGACGCGTATTTT.

The chain recombines TRBV7-2 with TRBJ1-1; 7 bases are shared with TRBD1. With V trimmed by 7 bases and J by 1 base, 3 bases remained unmatched. Germline V CDR1 and CDR2: SGHTA, FQGNSA. The CDR3 has 13 residues. CDR3 sequence (DNA): TGTGCCAGCATCAGGGACAGGAACACTGAAGCTTTCTTT. Its protein product is CASIRDRNTEAFF.

The J gene is TRBJ2-1, the V gene TRBV7-2, with D tentatively TRBD1 or TRBD2 (5 bases each). Germline lookup yields CDR1 SGHTA and CDR2 FQGNSA. The CDR3 is 14 residues long. With 0 bases removed from V and 5 bases from J, the gap between germline ends came to 8 bases. CDR3 DNA sequence: TGTGCCAGCAGCTTAGCGCAGGGAGACAATGAGCAGTTCTTC. Amino acid sequence: CASSLAQGDNEQFF.

This chain links TRBV6-2 or TRBV6-3 with TRBJ1-5; the match to TRBD1 covers 8 bases. V lost 0 bases, J lost 3 bases, and 4 bases stayed unmatched. Germline CDR1 MNHEY, CDR2 SVGEGT. This CDR3 contains 16 residues. Here the CDR3 reads CASSYSRQGYNQPQHF. CDR3 nucleotide sequence: TGTGCCAGCAGTTACTCAAGACAGGGGTACAATCAGCCCCAGCATTTT.

The rearrangement uses TRBV5-5 and TRBJ2-4; 10 nucleotides match TRBD2. The DNA end is more similar to TRBJ2-5, so the J call may be wrong. There are 16 residues in the CDR3. The germline gives CDR1 SGHKS, CDR2 YYEKEE (reference sequence). The CDR3 sequence is CASSLILLAGWETQYF. The CDR3 DNA reads TGTGCCAGCAGCCTGATCTTACTAGCGGGGTGGGAGACCCAGTACTTC.

The chain couples TRBV20-1 to TRBJ2-7, with TRBD2 matching over 7 bases. The J call may not be correct, given that the DNA end is closer to TRBJ2-5. The length of the CDR3 is 16 residues. Germline V gene data show CDR1 as DFQATT and CDR2 as SNEGSKA (reference sequence). The CDR3 spells CSATSPGAGYQETQYF. CDR3 bases: TGCAGTGCCACCTCGCCCGGAGCGGGGTACCAAGAGACCCAGTACTTC.

The chain has TRBV15 and TRBJ2-5; 8 nucleotides align to TRBD2. Germline assignment: CDR1 LNHNV and CDR2 YYDKDF (reference sequence). J was trimmed by 3 bases and V by 7 bases; bases with no gene match: 7. CDR3 size: 14 residues. The CDR3 loop reads CATIAVAGKETQYF. The CDR3 DNA sequence: TGTGCCACCATCGCCGTAGCGGGAAAAGAGACCCAGTACTTC.

With respect to this clonotype: Relative to the germline gene, one junction end is altered; a read error may explain this. The chain recombines TRBV14 with TRBJ1-2; possibly TRBD1 for D (5 bases). Germline V gene lookup returns CDR1 SGHDN and CDR2 FVKESK. CDR3 length: 15 amino acids. The CDR3 DNA reads as TGTGCCAGCAGCCAAGGGGTAGGGAGGGGACGTGGCTGCACCTTC. Translating gives CASSQGVGRGRGCTF.

The V gene is TRBV5-4, the J gene TRBJ2-7; 7 bases match TRBD2. V lost 2 bases to trimming and J lost 3 bases; unmatched junction nucleotides: 11. Germline V gene lookup returns CDR1 SGHNT and CDR2 YYREEE (reference sequence). This CDR3 has 16 residues. For the CDR3, the DNA is TGTGCCAGCAGCTTTGCCCCCAGCGGGATGAGCTACGAGCAGTACTTC. Translation gives CASSFAPSGMSYEQYF.

This clonotype was counted at least ten times. This sequence joins TRBV12-3 or TRBV12-4 and TRBJ2-3; 7 nucleotides line up with TRBD1. The CDR3 extends over 14 amino acids. The V segment lost 10 bases and the J segment 14 bases; nucleotides outside the gene matches: 21. CDR3 protein: CATRQALRDRYAYF. The CDR3 DNA reads TGTGCCACTCGGCAGGCCCTTAGGGACAGATACGCGTATTTT.

This clonotype was counted only a few times. V and J are TRBV3-1 and TRBJ2-7, with D possibly TRBD2 on 5 matching bases. The CDR3 is 14 amino acids. V was clipped by 0 bases and J by 7 bases, with 13 bases between them. Germline lookup yields CDR1 LGHDT and CDR2 YNNKEL (reference sequence). CDR3 in amino acids: CASSQDLSSSEQYF. The CDR3 DNA is TGTGCCAGCAGCCAAGATCTTTCTAGCAGTGAGCAGTACTTC.

V gene TRBV20-1 combines with J gene TRBJ2-7, with TRBD2 identical over 7 bases. CDR3 length equals 14 residues. The ends lost 3 bases at V and 4 bases at J; junction bases unmatched: 9. Germline assignment: CDR1 DFQATT and CDR2 SNEGSKA (reference sequence). DNA of the CDR3: TGCAGTGCTAGCCCCGGGGGGAGGGCGTACGAGCAGTACTTC. This translates into CSASPGGRAYEQYF.

The rearrangement links TRBV9 to TRBJ2-6; no firm D call. Trimming left V 7 bases short and J 4 bases short, with 15 bases between. Germline CDR1 reads SGDLS; CDR2 reads YYNGEE. The CDR3 length is 15 residues. CDR3 DNA sequence: TGTGCCAGCGGAGCCCATGCGAGAGGGGCCAACGTCCTGACTTTC. It specifies CASGAHARGANVLTF. Supplemented by reference TRBV9 and TRBJ2-6, the full variable domain reads DSGVTQTPKHLITATGQRVTLRCSPRSGDLSVYWYQQSLDQGLQFLIQYYNGEERAKGNILERFSAQQFPDLHSELNLSSLELGDSALYFCASGAHARGANVLTFGAGSRLTVL.